This T cell receptor beta chain derives from a study of blood T cell repertoires in COVID-19. Original analysis: Nucleated cell counts were estimated from reference gene primer amplification. Clones were sequenced by immunoSEQ multiplex PCR, and TCRdb holds only the in-frame ones, with some missing. The V and J calls and the clone size are those of that table, but D and trimming were determined from the DNA. The repertoire holds approximately 150,000 clones, with roughly 85% as singletons. The J segment lost 4 bases and the V segment lost 9 bases, leaving 5 bases of the junction unmatched. Germline assignment: CDR1 LNHDA and CDR2 SQIVND (reference sequence). The CDR3 has 13 residues.

The sequenced sample consisted of peripheral blood. This sequence was found in a man between 65 and 85 years old with acute or convalescent COVID-19. J is TRBJ2-7 and V is TRBV19; 11 positions agree with TRBD1. The CDR3 region has the DNA TGTGCCAGCCGGGGGACAGGGGGATACGAGCAGTACTTC. It translates to CASRGTGGYEQYF.